A selection of T cell receptor beta chains follows, all from one sample in a study of T cell repertoires in cytomegalovirus infection. No cognate antigen is known for these TCRs. Via MiXCR, TCRdb re-called the reads, giving one row per CDR3 protein. The sample has under 500,000 distinct CDR3 sequences, about 44% seen once. Sequences were derived from cultured PBMCs, sampled from culture after CMV antigen stimulation. The receptors were gathered from a human donor in good health (CMV status not recorded). Some clones in this sample may be carry-over from other donors' samples. Each CDR3 is given with its conserved first and last residue. Fields, in order: J gene, D gene, V gene, clone size, CDR3 DNA, CDR3 protein. A D gene is named only where the DNA matches it firmly. Part of the rows lack a size; the others show once, few, many or a class for expanded clones.

>TRBJ1-5|NA|TRBV7-2|NA
TGTGCCAGCAGCTCTACTAATAGCAATCAGCCCCAGCATTTT
CASSSTNSNQPQHF
>TRBJ2-1|NA|TRBV5-1|NA
TGCGCCAGCAGCTTGTGGGCGGCAAGGGCCAATGAGCAGTTCTTC
CASSLWAARANEQFF
>TRBJ2-5|NA|TRBV2|NA
TGTGCCAGCAGTGAAGCGTTAGGGAAGTACCTTGGAGAGACCCAGTACTTC
CASSEALGKYLGETQYF
>TRBJ2-1|NA|TRBV7-6|once
TGTGCCAGCAGCTTAGGCTCAATAAATGAGCAGTTCTTC
CASSLGSINEQFF
>TRBJ2-1|TRBD1|TRBV7-2|few
TGTGCCAGCAGAAGGGACAGGGAGGAGCAGTTCTTC
CASRRDREEQFF
>TRBJ2-6|NA|TRBV7-2|NA
TGTGCCAGCAGCTACGACAGCCACTCTGGGGCCAACGTCCTGACTTTC
CASSYDSHSGANVLTF
>TRBJ2-2|NA|TRBV10-3|NA
TGTGCCATCAGTGCTGTAGGCAGGTCCCCCGGGGAGCTGTTTTTT
CAISAVGRSPGELFF
>TRBJ2-7|TRBD1|TRBV11-2|NA
TGTGCCAGCAGCTTATCAGGCGAGGACAGGCTCTACTACGAGCAGTACTTC
CASSLSGEDRLYYEQYF
>TRBJ1-2|TRBD1|TRBV12-3/TRBV12-4|NA
TGTGCCAGCAGCCCCACAGGGGCCTATGGCTACACCTTC
CASSPTGAYGYTF
>TRBJ2-4|NA|TRBV18|few
TGTGCCAGCTCACCACCGGGCCCTCCCCGAAACATTCAGTACTTC
CASSPPGPPRNIQYF
>TRBJ1-2|NA|TRBV6-6|NA
TGTGCCAGCAGTTACTTCGGGGTCTTCTATGGCTACACCTTC
CASSYFGVFYGYTF
>TRBJ1-5|NA|TRBV7-2|NA
TGTGCCAGCAGCTTATACTTGTCGCCCGACCCCCGACGGCAGCCCCAGCATTTT
CASSLYLSPDPRRQPQHF
>TRBJ1-3|NA|TRBV10-3|NA
TGTGCCATCAGTGAGGAGATCTCTGGAAACACCATATATTTT
CAISEEISGNTIYF
>TRBJ2-7|NA|TRBV7-6|NA
TGTGCCAGCAGCTTAGTGGGACACCGCTCATCAAACGAGCAGTACTTC
CASSLVGHRSSNEQYF
>TRBJ2-3|NA|TRBV27|once
TGTGCCAGCAGTGCTCACGGGGTTGCGCAGTATTTT
CASSAHGVAQYF
>TRBJ2-1|TRBD1|TRBV7-6|NA
TGTGCCAGCAGCTTCGGGACAGGGCTCTACAATGAGCAGTTCTTC
CASSFGTGLYNEQFF
>TRBJ1-2|NA|TRBV19|NA
TGTGCCAGTAGTATCGGGCGACAGAACTATGGCTACACCTTC
CASSIGRQNYGYTF
>TRBJ1-1|NA|TRBV20-1|few
TGCAGTGCTAGAGATCTTTGGGGTATGGACACTGAAGCTTTCTTT
CSARDLWGMDTEAFF
>TRBJ2-2|NA|TRBV10-3|NA
TGTGCCATCAGTGAACGTCCCGGGGAGCTGTTTTTT
CAISERPGELFF
>TRBJ1-5|NA|TRBV7-2|few
TGTGCCAGCAGCCGCCGGTGGAGTGGCAATCAGCCCCAGCATTTT
CASSRRWSGNQPQHF
>TRBJ2-5|TRBD2|TRBV7-6|NA
TGTGCCAGCAGCTTCCGACTAGCGGGGGATCAAGAGACCCAGTACTTC
CASSFRLAGDQETQYF
>TRBJ1-1|TRBD1|TRBV14|NA
TGTGCCACCCGGACAGGGCTGAACACTGAAGCTTTCTTT
CATRTGLNTEAFF
>TRBJ2-5|NA|TRBV7-6|NA
TGTGCCAGCAGTTTAACCGGGACCAGGGAGGAGACCCAGTACTTC
CASSLTGTREETQYF
>TRBJ2-2|NA|TRBV25-1|few
TGTGCCAGCTCTAATATGGGGAGGCCCGGGGAGCTGTTTTTT
CASSNMGRPGELFF
>TRBJ2-5|NA|TRBV7-6|NA
TGTGCCAGCGCCGCCGGGTCCTCTCGTGGGACCCAGTACTTC
CASAAGSSRGTQYF
>TRBJ1-5|NA|TRBV11-2|NA
TGTGCCAGCAGCTTAGATTACGGCAATCAGCCCCAGCATTTT
CASSLDYGNQPQHF
>TRBJ2-3|TRBD2|TRBV5-1|NA
TGCGCCAGCAGCTTATGGACTAGCGGGAGGGCCGACGCAGATACGCAGTATTTT
CASSLWTSGRADADTQYF
>TRBJ2-3|NA|TRBV7-8|NA
TGTGCCAGCAGCTTAGCGCGGCTAGCAATATTGGATACGCAGTATTTT
CASSLARLAILDTQYF
>TRBJ2-4|TRBD2|TRBV6-2/TRBV6-3|NA
TGTGCCAGCAGGTCTAGCGGTAAAAACATTCAGTACTTC
CASRSSGKNIQYF
>TRBJ2-2|NA|TRBV7-9|few
TGTGCCAGCAGCCCTAAGGGGAACACCGGGGAGCTGTTTTTT
CASSPKGNTGELFF